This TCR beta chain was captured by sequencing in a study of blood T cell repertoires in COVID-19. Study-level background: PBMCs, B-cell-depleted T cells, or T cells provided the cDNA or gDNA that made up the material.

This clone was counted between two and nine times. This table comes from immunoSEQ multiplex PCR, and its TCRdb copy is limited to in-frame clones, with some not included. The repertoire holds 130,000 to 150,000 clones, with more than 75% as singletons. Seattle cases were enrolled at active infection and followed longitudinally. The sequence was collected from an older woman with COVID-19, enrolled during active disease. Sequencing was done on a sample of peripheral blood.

The CDR3 nucleotides are TGTGCCAGCAGCGAGACAGGGGCCAATCAGCCCCAGCATTTT. Translating gives CASSETGANQPQHF. The rearrangement joins TRBV9 to TRBJ1-5, with 8 bases that match TRBD1. J gave up 3 bases and V 3 bases, and 2 bases lay outside the gene matches. Germline assignment: CDR1 SGDLS and CDR2 YYNGEE. The CDR3 is 14 amino acids.